These T cell receptor beta chains were read from a single sample in a study of post-analysis software for immune sequencing data. TCRdb re-called the PCR reads with MiXCR, one entry per CDR3 protein. The sample yields approximately 730,000 distinct CDR3 sequences, roughly 30% seen once. The sequencing input was blood. The receptors stem from a girl aged 10-17 years with multiple sclerosis. Each CDR3 is given with its conserved first and last residue. A D gene is named only where the DNA matches it firmly. Clone size appears in some rows only: once, few, many, or a class for an expanded clone.

j_gene	v_gene	d_gene	abundance	len	CDR3aa
TRBJ1-2	TRBV5-1	.	.	13	CASSLYSGYGYTF
TRBJ1-2	TRBV5-1	.	few	18	CASSLAGGRDLLLYGYTF
TRBJ1-1	TRBV28	.	few	13	CASRFPGATEAFF
TRBJ2-7	TRBV11-2	TRBD1	few	16	CASSSIGTGSSYEQYF
TRBJ2-7	TRBV10-2	TRBD2	.	14	CASREYSGSYEQYF
TRBJ2-1	TRBV11-2	.	.	17	CASSLDFSKYVYNEQFF
TRBJ1-1	TRBV5-1	TRBD1	.	17	CASRPPVRQGHLPEAFF
TRBJ2-7	TRBV7-8	.	few	15	CASSAGQSDRYEQYF
TRBJ2-2	TRBV29-1	.	few	14	CSVVTRAEAGELFF
TRBJ2-1	TRBV27	TRBD2	.	17	CASSIRTSGASYNEQFF
TRBJ2-1	TRBV29-1	TRBD2	.	15	CSVEPSGSVYNEQFF
TRBJ2-5	TRBV6-6	TRBD2	few	14	CASLTSGDQETQYF
TRBJ2-5	TRBV27	.	few	13	CASRQPLGETQYF
TRBJ1-5	TRBV6-2/TRBV6-3	.	many	15	CASSPRAYGNQPQHF
TRBJ2-2	TRBV14	.	once	18	CASSPYFPGRGDTGELFF
TRBJ2-7	TRBV10-1	.	.	13	CASSEMGRNEQYF
TRBJ2-7	TRBV3-1	TRBD2	.	15	CASSQVWTRKDEQYF
TRBJ2-7	TRBV5-1	.	.	13	CASSLNLAYEQYF
TRBJ1-4	TRBV2	.	.	13	CASSEWRGEKLFF
TRBJ1-1	TRBV6-5	TRBD1	.	13	CASSSGQTFRAFF
TRBJ2-7	TRBV20-1	.	.	14	CSALAPTGSYEQYF
TRBJ2-1	TRBV20-1	.	.	14	CSARAFGQGNEQFF
TRBJ1-1	TRBV6-1	.	.	13	CASSDNRNTEAFF
TRBJ1-1	TRBV4-1	.	.	14	CASNQEGPDTEAFF
TRBJ2-5	TRBV7-9	.	.	16	CASNPSAGGAGETQYF
TRBJ1-2	TRBV6-6	TRBD1	.	13	CASSHRGQDGYTF
TRBJ2-7	TRBV12-3/TRBV12-4	.	.	13	CASSRSSDYEQYF
TRBJ1-2	TRBV6-1	.	.	14	CASSGHGTDTPSTF
TRBJ1-1	TRBV4-1	.	few	17	CASSQDVGGSRGTRAFF
TRBJ1-2	TRBV9	.	.	16	CASSVGWGTTNYGYTF
TRBJ2-5	TRBV4-1	TRBD2	.	16	CASSPGTGTREETQYF
TRBJ2-7	TRBV6-1	TRBD2	few	16	CASSKTSTSGGYEQYF
TRBJ1-5	TRBV19	TRBD1	.	15	CASRTGGLSNQPQHF
TRBJ2-7	TRBV4-2	.	few	17	CASSQDLSGEGRYEQYF
TRBJ2-6	TRBV7-8	.	few	16	CASSLTPGSGANVLTF
TRBJ2-7	TRBV3-1	TRBD2	.	16	CASSQYGTSGTYEQYF
TRBJ1-6	TRBV29-1	TRBD1	few	13	CSVGGQRNSPLHF
TRBJ1-1	TRBV5-5	.	.	18	CASSLAGVGGAQNTEAFF
TRBJ1-5	TRBV28	.	few	15	CASSAPLGRATDQHF
TRBJ2-5	TRBV6-4	.	few	13	CASSEGPQETQYF
.	TRBV6-5	.	.	15	CASSYQRTARGEQYF
TRBJ2-7	TRBV6-1	.	few	14	CASSHTLGGYEQYF
TRBJ2-1	TRBV7-2	.	few	14	CASSLATSNNEQFF
TRBJ2-7	TRBV10-3	.	.	15	CAISAQDGAPGEQYF
.	TRBV27	.	few	13	CASSFRREGTQYF
TRBJ1-2	TRBV28	.	few	14	CASSSSTGVYGYTF
TRBJ2-3	TRBV29-1	TRBD2	few	14	CSVGLAGGTDTQYF
TRBJ2-7	TRBV29-1	TRBD1	few	13	CSVAGTGGHEQYF
TRBJ2-3	TRBV7-9	TRBD2	few	20	CASSLAPLAGAEESTDTQYF
TRBJ2-3	TRBV12-3/TRBV12-4	TRBD2	many	12	CASSRGGDTQYF
.	TRBV2	TRBD2	.	15	CASSRLANGGETQYF
TRBJ1-6	TRBV27	.	many	14	CASSQTGLNSPLHF
TRBJ2-3	TRBV20-1	.	few	15	CSADGTPGVGDTQYF
TRBJ1-2	TRBV7-9	TRBD1	.	15	CASSFSPGQGYGYTF
.	TRBV10-3	.	.	15	CAISEGQSSYNEQYF
TRBJ2-1	TRBV11-3	.	.	14	CASSSGTDYNEQFF
TRBJ2-6	TRBV5-1	.	.	17	CASSLGRTASGANVLTF
TRBJ2-3	TRBV20-1	.	.	17	CSARTPLQGGGTDTQYF
TRBJ2-1	TRBV3-1	.	.	15	CASSQGRSGQDRPFF